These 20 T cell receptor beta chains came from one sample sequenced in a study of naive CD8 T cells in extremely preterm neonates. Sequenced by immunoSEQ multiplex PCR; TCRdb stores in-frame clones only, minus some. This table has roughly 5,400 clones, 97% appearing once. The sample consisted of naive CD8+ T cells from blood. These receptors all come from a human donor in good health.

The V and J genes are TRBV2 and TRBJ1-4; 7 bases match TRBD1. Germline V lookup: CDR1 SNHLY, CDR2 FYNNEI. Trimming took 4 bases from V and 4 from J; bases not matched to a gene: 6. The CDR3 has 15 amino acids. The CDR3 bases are TGTGCCAGCAGTGTCGGACAGGCGTATAATGAAAAACTGTTTTTT. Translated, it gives CASSVGQAYNEKLFF. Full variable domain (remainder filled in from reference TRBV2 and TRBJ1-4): EPEVTQTPSHQVTQMGQEVILRCVPISNHLYFYWYRQILGQKVEFLVSFYNNEISEKSEIFDDQFSVERPDGSNFTLKIRSTKLEDSAMYFCASSVGQAYNEKLFFGSGTQLSVL.

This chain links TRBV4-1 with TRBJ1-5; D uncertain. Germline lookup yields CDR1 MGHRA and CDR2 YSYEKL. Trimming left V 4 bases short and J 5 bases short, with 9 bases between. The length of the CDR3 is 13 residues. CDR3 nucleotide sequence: TGCGCCAGCAGCCGAGATTCAGATCAGCCCCAGCATTTT. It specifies CASSRDSDQPQHF.

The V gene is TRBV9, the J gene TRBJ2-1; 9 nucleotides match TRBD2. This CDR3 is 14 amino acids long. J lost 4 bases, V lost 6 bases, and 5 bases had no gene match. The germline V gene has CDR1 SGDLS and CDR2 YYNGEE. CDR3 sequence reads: CASNPSGDYNEQFF. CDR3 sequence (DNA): TGTGCCAGCAACCCTAGCGGGGATTACAATGAGCAGTTCTTC.

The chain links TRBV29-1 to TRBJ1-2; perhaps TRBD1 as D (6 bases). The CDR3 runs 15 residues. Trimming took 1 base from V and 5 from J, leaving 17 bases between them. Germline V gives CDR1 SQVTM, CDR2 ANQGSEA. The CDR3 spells CSVEGSTGLFYGYTF. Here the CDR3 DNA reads TGCAGCGTTGAAGGTTCGACAGGTTTGTTTTATGGCTACACCTTC.

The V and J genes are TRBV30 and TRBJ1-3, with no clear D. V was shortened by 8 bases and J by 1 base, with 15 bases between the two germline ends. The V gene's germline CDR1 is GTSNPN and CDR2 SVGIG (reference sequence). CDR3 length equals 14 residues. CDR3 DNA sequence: TGTGCCCTGGACGGGGTTGATTCTGGAAACACCATATATTTT. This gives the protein CALDGVDSGNTIYF.

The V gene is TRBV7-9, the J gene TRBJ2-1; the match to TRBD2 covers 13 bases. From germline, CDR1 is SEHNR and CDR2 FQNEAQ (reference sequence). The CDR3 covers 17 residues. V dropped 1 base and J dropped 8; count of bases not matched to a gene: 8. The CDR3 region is CASSLGTSGSFQDEQFF. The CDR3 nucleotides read TGTGCCAGCAGCTTAGGGACTAGCGGGAGTTTCCAAGATGAGCAGTTCTTC.

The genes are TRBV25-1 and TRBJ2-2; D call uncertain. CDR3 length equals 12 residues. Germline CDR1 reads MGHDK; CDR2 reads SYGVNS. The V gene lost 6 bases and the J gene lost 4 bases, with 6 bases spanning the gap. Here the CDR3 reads CASSPFTGELFF. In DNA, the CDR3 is TGTGCCAGCAGCCCCTTCACCGGGGAGCTGTTTTTT.

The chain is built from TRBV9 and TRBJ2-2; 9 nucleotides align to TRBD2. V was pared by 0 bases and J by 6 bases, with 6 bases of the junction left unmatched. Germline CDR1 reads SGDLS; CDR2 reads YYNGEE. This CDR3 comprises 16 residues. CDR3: CASSVALLAGPGELFF. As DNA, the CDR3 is TGTGCCAGCAGCGTAGCTTTACTAGCGGGTCCCGGGGAGCTGTTTTTT.

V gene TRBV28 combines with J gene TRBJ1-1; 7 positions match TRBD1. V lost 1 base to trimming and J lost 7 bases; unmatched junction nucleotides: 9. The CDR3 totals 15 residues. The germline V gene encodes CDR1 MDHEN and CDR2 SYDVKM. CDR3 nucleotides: TGTGCCAGCAGTTTATACAGGGGACTAGTTCTTGAAGCTTTCTTT. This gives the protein CASSLYRGLVLEAFF.

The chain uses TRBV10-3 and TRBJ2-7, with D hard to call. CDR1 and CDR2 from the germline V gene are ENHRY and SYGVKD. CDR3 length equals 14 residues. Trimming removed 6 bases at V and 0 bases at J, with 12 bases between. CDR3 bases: TGTGCCATCAGCGCAAGTAATGACTCCTACGAGCAGTACGTC. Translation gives CAISASNDSYEQYV.

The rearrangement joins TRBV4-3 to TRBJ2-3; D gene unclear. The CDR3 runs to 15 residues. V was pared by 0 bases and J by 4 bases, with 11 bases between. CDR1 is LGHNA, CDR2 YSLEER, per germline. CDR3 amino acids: CASSQDGVGADTQYF. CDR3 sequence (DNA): TGCGCCAGCAGCCAAGATGGCGTGGGCGCAGATACGCAGTATTTT.

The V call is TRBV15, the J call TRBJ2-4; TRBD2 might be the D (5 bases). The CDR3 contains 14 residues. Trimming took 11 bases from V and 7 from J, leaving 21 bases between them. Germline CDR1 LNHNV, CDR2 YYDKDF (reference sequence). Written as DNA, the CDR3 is TGTGCCGCCGCGAGGGCACGTCCCCCGAACATTCAGTACTTC. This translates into CAAARARPPNIQYF. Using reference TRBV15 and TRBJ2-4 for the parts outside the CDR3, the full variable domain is DAMVIQNPRYQVTQFGKPVTLSCSQTLNHNVMYWYQQKSSQAPKLLFHYYDKDFNNEADTPDNFQSRRPNTSFCFLDIRSPGLGDTAMYLCAAARARPPNIQYFGAGTRLSVL.

CDR3 nucleotide sequence: TGTGCCAGCAGTTTATCCCCTGGGCCAGATACGCAGTATTTT. Translation gives CASSLSPGPDTQYF. The J gene is TRBJ2-3, the V gene TRBV28; D uncertain. Germline V gene sequence: CDR1 MDHEN, CDR2 SYDVKM. V lost 1 base and J lost 4, with 9 bases in between. The CDR3 runs 14 residues.

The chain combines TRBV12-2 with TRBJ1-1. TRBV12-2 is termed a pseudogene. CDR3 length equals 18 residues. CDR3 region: CASRLVSGEFLANTEAFF. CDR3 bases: TGTGCAAGTCGCTTAGTATCTGGGGAGTTCTTGGCGAACACTGAAGCTTTCTTT.

CDR3 in DNA: TGTGCCATCAGTGAGACCTATCCTCACACTGAAGCTTTCTTT. This gives the protein CAISETYPHTEAFF. This chain uses TRBV10-3 with TRBJ1-1; the D is unclear. The V end lost 2 bases, the J end lost 3 bases, and 10 bases lay between the germline ends. Germline V gives CDR1 ENHRY, CDR2 SYGVKD. The CDR3 length is 14 residues.

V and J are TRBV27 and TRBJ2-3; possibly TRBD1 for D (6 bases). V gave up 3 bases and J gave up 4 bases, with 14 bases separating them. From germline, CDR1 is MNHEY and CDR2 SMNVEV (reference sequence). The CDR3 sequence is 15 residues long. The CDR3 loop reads CASSLWAGAPDTQYF. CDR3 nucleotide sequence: TGTGCCAGCAGTTTGTGGGCAGGGGCCCCAGATACGCAGTATTTT.

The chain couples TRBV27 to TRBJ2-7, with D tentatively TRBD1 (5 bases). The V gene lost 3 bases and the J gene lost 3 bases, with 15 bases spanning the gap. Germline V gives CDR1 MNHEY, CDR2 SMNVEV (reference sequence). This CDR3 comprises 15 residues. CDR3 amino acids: CASSFGQGDHYEQYF. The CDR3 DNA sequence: TGTGCCAGCAGTTTTGGGCAGGGTGATCACTACGAGCAGTACTTC.

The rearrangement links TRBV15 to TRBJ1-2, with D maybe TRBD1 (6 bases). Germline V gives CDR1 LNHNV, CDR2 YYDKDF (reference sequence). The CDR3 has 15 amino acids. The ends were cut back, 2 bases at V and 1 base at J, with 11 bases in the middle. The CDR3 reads CATSRQGQHNYGYTF. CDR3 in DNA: TGTGCCACCAGCAGACAGGGACAACATAACTATGGCTACACCTTC.

The CDR3 here is CASSNPTKNTGELFF. DNA of the CDR3: TGTGCCAGCAGTAACCCGACTAAGAACACCGGGGAGCTGTTTTTT. The chain recombines TRBV6-1 with TRBJ2-2; a possible D gene is TRBD2 (5 bases). Germline CDR1 and CDR2: MNHNS and SASEGT. With 5 bases removed from V and 1 base from J, the gap between germline ends came to 11 bases. The CDR3 sequence is 15 residues long.

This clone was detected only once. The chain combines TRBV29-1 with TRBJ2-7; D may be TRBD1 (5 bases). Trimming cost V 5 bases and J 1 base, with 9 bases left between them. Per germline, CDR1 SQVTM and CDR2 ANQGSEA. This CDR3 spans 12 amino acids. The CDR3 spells CSVRDSSYEQYF. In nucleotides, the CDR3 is TGCAGCGTTAGAGACAGTTCCTACGAGCAGTACTTC.